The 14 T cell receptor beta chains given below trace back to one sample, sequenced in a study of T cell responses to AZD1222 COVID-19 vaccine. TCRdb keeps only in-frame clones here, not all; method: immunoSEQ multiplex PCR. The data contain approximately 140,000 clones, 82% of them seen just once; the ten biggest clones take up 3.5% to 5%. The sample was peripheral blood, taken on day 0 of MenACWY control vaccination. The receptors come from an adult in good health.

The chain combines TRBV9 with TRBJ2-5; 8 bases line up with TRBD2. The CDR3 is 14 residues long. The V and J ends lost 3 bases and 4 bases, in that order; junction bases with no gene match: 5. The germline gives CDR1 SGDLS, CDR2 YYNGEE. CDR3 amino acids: CASSADAGGETQYF. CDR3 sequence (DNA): TGTGCCAGCAGCGCGGACGCGGGGGGAGAGACCCAGTACTTC.

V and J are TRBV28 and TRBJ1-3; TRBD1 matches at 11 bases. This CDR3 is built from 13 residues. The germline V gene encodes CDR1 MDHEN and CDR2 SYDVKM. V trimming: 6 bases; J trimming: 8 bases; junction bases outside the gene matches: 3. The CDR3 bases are TGTGCCAGCAGAGGACAGGGGGCGTACACCATATATTTT. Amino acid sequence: CASRGQGAYTIYF.

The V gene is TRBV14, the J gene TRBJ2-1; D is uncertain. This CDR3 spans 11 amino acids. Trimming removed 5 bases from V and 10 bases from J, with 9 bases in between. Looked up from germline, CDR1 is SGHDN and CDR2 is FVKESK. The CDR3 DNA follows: TGTGCCAGCAGCTTTAACAGAGAGCAGTTCTTC. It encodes CASSFNREQFF.

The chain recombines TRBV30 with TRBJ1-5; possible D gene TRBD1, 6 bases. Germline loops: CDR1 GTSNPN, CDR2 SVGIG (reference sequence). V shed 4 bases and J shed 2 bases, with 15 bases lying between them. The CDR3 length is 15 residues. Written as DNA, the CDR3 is TGTGCCTGGATGAAACAGGGTAAAGGCAATCAGCCCCAGCATTTT. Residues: CAWMKQGKGNQPQHF.

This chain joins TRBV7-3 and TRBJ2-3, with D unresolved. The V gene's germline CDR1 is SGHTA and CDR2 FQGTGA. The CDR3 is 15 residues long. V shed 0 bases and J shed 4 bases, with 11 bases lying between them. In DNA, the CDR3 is TGTGCCAGCAGCTTAACCCCGATTCAGCCAGATACGCAGTATTTT. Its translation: CASSLTPIQPDTQYF.

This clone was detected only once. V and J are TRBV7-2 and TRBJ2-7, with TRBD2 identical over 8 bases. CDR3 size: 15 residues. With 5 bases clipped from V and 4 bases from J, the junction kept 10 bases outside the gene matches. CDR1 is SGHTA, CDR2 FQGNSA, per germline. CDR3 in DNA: TGTGCCAGCAGCCAATACTTTAGCGGGGCTTACGAGCAGTACTTC. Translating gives CASSQYFSGAYEQYF.

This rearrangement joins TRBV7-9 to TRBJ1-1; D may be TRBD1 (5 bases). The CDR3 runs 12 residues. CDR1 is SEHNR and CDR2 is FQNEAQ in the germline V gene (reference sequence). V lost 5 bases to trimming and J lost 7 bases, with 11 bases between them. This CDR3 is CASSPRTSEAFF. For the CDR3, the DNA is TGTGCCAGCAGCCCTCGGACAAGTGAAGCTTTCTTT.

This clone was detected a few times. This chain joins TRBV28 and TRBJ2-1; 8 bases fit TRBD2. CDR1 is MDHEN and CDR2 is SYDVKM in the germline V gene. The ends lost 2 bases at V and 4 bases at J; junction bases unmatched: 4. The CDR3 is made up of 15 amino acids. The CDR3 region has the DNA TGTGCCAGCAGTTTAGCTAGCGGGCCTTACAATGAGCAGTTCTTC. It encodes CASSLASGPYNEQFF.

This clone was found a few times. For the CDR3, the DNA is TGTGCCAGCAGTTACCCTTCGGAAGAAAAACTGTTTTTT. The encoded protein is CASSYPSEEKLFF. V gene TRBV28 combines with J gene TRBJ1-4; D uncertain. Trimming pared 4 bases from V and 8 bases from J, leaving 11 bases between. The CDR3 totals 13 residues. CDR1 and CDR2 from the germline V gene are MDHEN and SYDVKM.

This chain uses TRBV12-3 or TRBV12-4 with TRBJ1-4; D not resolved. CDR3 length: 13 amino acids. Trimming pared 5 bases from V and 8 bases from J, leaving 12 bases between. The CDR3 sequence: CASSLTLSEKLFF. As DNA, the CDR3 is TGTGCCAGCAGTCTGACCCTGAGCGAAAAACTGTTTTTT.

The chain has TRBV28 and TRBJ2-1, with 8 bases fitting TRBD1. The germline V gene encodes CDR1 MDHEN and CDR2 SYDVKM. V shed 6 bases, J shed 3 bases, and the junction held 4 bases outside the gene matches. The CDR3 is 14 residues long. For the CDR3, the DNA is TGTGCCAGCAGCCGGACAGGGTTCTACAATGAGCAGTTCTTC. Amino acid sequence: CASSRTGFYNEQFF.

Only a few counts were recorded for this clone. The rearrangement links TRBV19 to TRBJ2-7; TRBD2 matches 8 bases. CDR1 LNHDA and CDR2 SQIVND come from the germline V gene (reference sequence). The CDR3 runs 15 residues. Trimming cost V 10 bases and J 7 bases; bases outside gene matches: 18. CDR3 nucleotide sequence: TGTGCCAAACTCATAGCGGGGAGGACCCTCTTGGAGCAGTACGTC. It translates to CAKLIAGRTLLEQYV.

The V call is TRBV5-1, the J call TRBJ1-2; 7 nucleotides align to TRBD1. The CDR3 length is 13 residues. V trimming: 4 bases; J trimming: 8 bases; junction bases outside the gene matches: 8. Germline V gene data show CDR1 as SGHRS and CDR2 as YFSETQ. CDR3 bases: TGCGCCAGCAGCCGAACAGGGGTTAGAGGCTACACCTTC. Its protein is CASSRTGVRGYTF.

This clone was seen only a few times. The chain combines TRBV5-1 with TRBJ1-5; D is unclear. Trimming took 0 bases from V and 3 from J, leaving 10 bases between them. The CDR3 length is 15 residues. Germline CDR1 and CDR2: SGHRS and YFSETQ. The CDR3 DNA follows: TGCGCCAGCAGCTTGGGGGATCTTCCCAATCAGCCCCAGCATTTT. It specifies CASSLGDLPNQPQHF.